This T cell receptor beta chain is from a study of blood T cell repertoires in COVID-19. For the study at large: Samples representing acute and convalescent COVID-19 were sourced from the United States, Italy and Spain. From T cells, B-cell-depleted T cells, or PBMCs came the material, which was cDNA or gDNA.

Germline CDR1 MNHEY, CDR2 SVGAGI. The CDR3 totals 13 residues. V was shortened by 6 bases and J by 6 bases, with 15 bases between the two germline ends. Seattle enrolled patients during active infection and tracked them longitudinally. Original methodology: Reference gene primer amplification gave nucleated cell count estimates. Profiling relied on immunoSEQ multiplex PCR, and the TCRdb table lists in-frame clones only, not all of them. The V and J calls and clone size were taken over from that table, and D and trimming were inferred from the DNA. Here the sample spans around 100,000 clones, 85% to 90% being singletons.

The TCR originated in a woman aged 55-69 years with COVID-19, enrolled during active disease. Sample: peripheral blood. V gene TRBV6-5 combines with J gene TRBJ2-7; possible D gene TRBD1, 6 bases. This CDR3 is CASRSGFRGEQYF. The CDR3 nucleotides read TGTGCCAGCAGATCCGGTTTCAGGGGCGAGCAGTACTTC.